Listed below are T cell receptor beta chains from one sample, sequenced in a study of blood T cell repertoires in COVID-19. The repertoire was sequenced with immunoSEQ multiplex PCR; TCRdb's copy has only in-frame clones and lacks some. Here the sample spans under 25,000 clones, roughly 83% being singletons. Sequenced: peripheral blood. Every receptor here comes from an elderly man with active or convalescent COVID-19. Each CDR3 is given with its conserved first and last residue. The D gene is left open where the match is weak. Rows may omit the clone size; those that give it use once, few, many or a size class.

CDR3	DNA	size	D	V	J
CASSDSRGLTDTQYF	TGTGCCAGCAGTGACTCGAGGGGGCTCACAGATACGCAGTATTTT	NA	TRBD1	TRBV6-4	TRBJ2-3
CASSSGTQNTGELFF	TGTGCCAGCAGCTCCGGGACACAGAACACCGGGGAGCTGTTTTTT	NA	NA	TRBV7-3	TRBJ2-2
CASSPGQFSGNTIYF	TGTGCCAGCAGCCCAGGACAGTTCTCTGGAAACACCATATATTTT	NA	NA	TRBV6-5	TRBJ1-3
CASSQPFTGELFF	TGTGCCAGCAGCCAACCCTTCACCGGGGAGCTGTTTTTT	few	NA	TRBV4-2	TRBJ2-2
CASSWGADEKLFF	TGTGCCAGCAGTTGGGGCGCCGATGAAAAACTGTTTTTT	NA	NA	TRBV12-3/TRBV12-4	TRBJ1-4
CASSAGASGANEQFF	TGTGCCAGCAGCGCTGGGGCTAGCGGGGCAAATGAGCAGTTCTTC	NA	TRBD2	TRBV9	TRBJ2-1
CASSQAMAGGPLIETQYF	TGTGCCAGCAGCCAAGCCATGGCGGGAGGGCCATTAATAGAGACCCAGTACTTC	NA	TRBD2	TRBV4-2	TRBJ2-5
CASSRQSNTGELFF	TGTGCCAGCAGTAGACAGTCGAACACCGGGGAGCTGTTTTTT	few	NA	TRBV2	TRBJ2-2
CASSPAGDTDTQYF	TGTGCCAGCAGTCCCGCGGGGGACACAGATACGCAGTATTTT	NA	TRBD2	TRBV6-4	TRBJ2-3
CAPHVVAGPHEQFF	TGTGCCCCCCACGTAGTAGCGGGGCCCCATGAGCAGTTCTTC	once	TRBD2	TRBV24-1	TRBJ2-1
CASSPNSQGVYGYTF	TGCGCCAGCAGTCCCAACTCACAGGGAGTCTATGGCTACACCTTC	NA	NA	TRBV23-1	TRBJ1-2
CASSLNRANTEAFF	TGTGCCAGCAGCTTAAACAGGGCGAACACTGAAGCTTTCTTT	NA	NA	TRBV7-2	TRBJ1-1
CSTGGAGTYEQYF	TGCAGCACCGGGGGGGCAGGCACCTACGAGCAGTACTTC	NA	TRBD2	TRBV29-1	TRBJ2-7